This T cell receptor beta chain was obtained from a study of blood T cell repertoires in COVID-19. TCRdb's table, derived via immunoSEQ multiplex PCR, lists solely in-frame clones and lacks some. The repertoire has more than 100,000 clones, more than 80% of them found once; the top ten carry around 12%. Sequencing used peripheral blood. The TCR comes from a human donor in a cohort sampled during active COVID-19.

The CDR3 DNA is TGCGCCAGCAGCGCCGGGACAGGGACTCGAGCTAACTATGGCTACACCTTC. The encoded protein is CASSAGTGTRANYGYTF. The genes are TRBV5-1 and TRBJ1-2; 9 bases agree with TRBD1. This CDR3 is 17 amino acids long. Trimming took 4 bases from V and 0 from J; bases not matched to a gene: 10. Germline V CDR1 and CDR2: SGHRS, YFSETQ.